This T cell receptor (beta chain) was found in a study of blood T cell repertoires in COVID-19. Study-wide background: The United States, Italy and Spain were the sources of the acute and convalescent COVID-19 samples. The analysed material was cDNA or gDNA that came from T cells, B-cell-depleted T cells, or PBMCs.

Some clones are missing from TCRdb's copy, which holds only in-frame ones; the method was immunoSEQ multiplex PCR. The data contain around 60,000 clones, approximately 83% of them singletons. Seattle patients were enrolled while actively infected and followed longitudinally. V was pared by 5 bases and J by 1 base, with 14 bases between. Germline values: CDR1 SGHTA, CDR2 FQGNSA. The CDR3 length is 15 residues. The sequencing input was peripheral blood. J is TRBJ2-5 and V is TRBV7-2; TRBD2 is a possible D gene (6 bases). This clonotype was sampled from a man between 45 and 60 years old with COVID-19, enrolled during active disease. The CDR3 region is CASSPLGGVQETQYF. The CDR3 DNA is TGTGCCAGCAGCCCCCTCGGGGGAGTCCAAGAGACCCAGTACTTC.